This T cell receptor (beta chain) was sequenced for a study of shared clonotypes between healthy human individuals. V lost 5 bases and J lost 5, with 13 bases in between. The V gene's germline CDR1 is SEHNR and CDR2 FQNEAQ (reference sequence). This CDR3 region has 14 residues. Libraries were prepared by immunoSEQ multiplex PCR; TCRdb keeps only in-frame clonotypes and omits some of them. The sample has fewer than 3 million clones; just under 95% are singletons. Sequences were obtained from naive CD4+ T cells from PBMCs. Documented subset: CD45RA+ positively selected. The clonotype originates from a young man in good health. Some clones in this sample may be carry-over from other donors' samples. The chain combines TRBV7-9 with TRBJ1-5, with a tentative D call TRBD1 (5 bases). The CDR3 bases are TGTGCCAGCAGCCGAAGCGGGGGGGATCAGCCCCAGCATTTT. It encodes CASSRSGGDQPQHF. Full variable domain (missing parts from reference TRBV7-9 and TRBJ1-5): DTGVSQNPRHKITKRGQNVTFRCDPISEHNRLYWYRQTLGQGPEFLTYFQNEAQLEKSRLLSDRFSAERPKGSFSTLEIQRTEQGDSAMYLCASSRSGGDQPQHFGDGTRLSIL.